This T cell receptor beta chain was found in a study of blood T cell repertoires in COVID-19. Study overall: Nucleic acid was either cDNA or gDNA, and it came from T cells, B-cell-depleted T cells, or PBMCs.

Some clones are missing from TCRdb's copy, which holds only in-frame ones; the method was immunoSEQ multiplex PCR. The table records tens of thousands of clones, 83% of them present only once. There are 15 residues in the CDR3. The chain combines TRBV21-1 with TRBJ1-6; the D call in the table, TRBD1, was not verified against the DNA. TRBV21-1 is a pseudogene segment. The receptor was isolated from a human donor in a cohort sampled during active COVID-19. The sequenced sample was peripheral blood. Written as DNA, the CDR3 is TGTGCCAGCAGCAATAATGGGCAGGGGAATTCACCCCTCCACTTT. Protein product: CASSNNGQGNSPLHF.